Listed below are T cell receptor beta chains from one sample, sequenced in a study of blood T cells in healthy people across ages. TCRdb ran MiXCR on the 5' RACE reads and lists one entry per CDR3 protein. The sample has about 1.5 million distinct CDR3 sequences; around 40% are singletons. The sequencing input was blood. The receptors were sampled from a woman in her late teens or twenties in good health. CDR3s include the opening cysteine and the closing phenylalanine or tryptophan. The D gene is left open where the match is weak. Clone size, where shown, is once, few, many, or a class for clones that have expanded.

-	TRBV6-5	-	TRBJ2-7	CASSYRVGEQYF	TGTGCCAGCAGCTACAGGGTCGGCGAGCAGTACTTC
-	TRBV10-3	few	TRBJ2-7	CATRKDWESYEQYF	TGTGCCACCCGGAAAGACTGGGAGTCCTACGAGCAGTACTTC
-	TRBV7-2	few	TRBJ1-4	CASSLVAGAGNEKLFF	TGTGCCAGCAGCTTAGTGGCAGGGGCGGGGAATGAAAAACTGTTTTTT
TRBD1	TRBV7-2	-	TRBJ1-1	CASSSEQGGQAFF	TGTGCCAGCAGCTCCGAACAGGGGGGGCAAGCTTTCTTT
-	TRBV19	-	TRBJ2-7	CASSIDRSRDAAYEQYF	TGTGCCAGTAGTATAGATCGGTCCCGGGACGCAGCCTACGAGCAGTACTTC
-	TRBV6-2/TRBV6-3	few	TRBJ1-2	CASSQGPGSHYGYTF	TGTGCCAGCAGCCAGGGACCGGGATCCCACTATGGCTACACCTTC
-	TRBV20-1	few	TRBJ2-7	CSARGAKSYEQYF	TGCAGTGCAAGGGGGGCGAAATCGTACGAGCAGTACTTC
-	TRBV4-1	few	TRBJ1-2	CASSQDPLGGYTF	TGCGCCAGCAGCCAGGACCCGCTAGGCGGCTACACCTTC
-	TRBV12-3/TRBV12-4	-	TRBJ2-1	CASIDRGRGNNEQFF	TGTGCCAGCATAGATCGGGGCCGGGGCAACAATGAGCAGTTCTTC
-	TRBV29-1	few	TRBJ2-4	CSVSPPGVGIQYF	TGCAGCGTTTCTCCCCCAGGAGTAGGCATTCAGTACTTC
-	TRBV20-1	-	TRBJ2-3	CSARGSWDTQYF	TGCAGTGCTAGAGGCTCCTGGGATACGCAGTATTTT
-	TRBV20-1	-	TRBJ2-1	CSARGAGDSYNEQFF	TGCAGTGCTAGGGGGGCTGGGGACTCCTACAATGAGCAGTTCTTC
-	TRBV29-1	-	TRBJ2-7	CSVEDLNYEQYF	TGCAGCGTTGAAGACCTGAACTACGAGCAGTACTTC
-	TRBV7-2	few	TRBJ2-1	CASSLWGNEQFF	TGTGCCAGCAGCTTGTGGGGCAATGAGCAGTTCTTC
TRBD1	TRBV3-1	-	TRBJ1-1	CASSRKMRGLNTEAFF	TGTGCCAGCAGCCGAAAGATGAGGGGGCTGAACACTGAAGCTTTCTTT
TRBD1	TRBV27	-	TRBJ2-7	CASSLLARGLIGEQYF	TGTGCCAGCAGTTTGTTAGCGAGGGGGCTAATCGGCGAGCAGTACTTC
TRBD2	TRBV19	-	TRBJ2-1	CASSHHGGLFGYEQFF	TGTGCCAGTAGCCACCACGGGGGGTTATTCGGATATGAGCAGTTCTTC
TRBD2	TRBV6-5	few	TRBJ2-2	CASRRTSGGGGELFF	TGTGCCAGCAGAAGGACTAGCGGAGGAGGCGGGGAGCTGTTTTTT
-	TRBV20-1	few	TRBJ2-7	CSAKGTSLYEQYF	TGCAGTGCTAAAGGAACTAGCCTTTACGAGCAGTACTTC
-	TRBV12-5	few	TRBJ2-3	CASGFGQGLDTQYF	TGTGCTAGTGGTTTTGGGCAGGGACTGGATACGCAGTATTTT
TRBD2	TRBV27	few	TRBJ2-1	CASTGLAGANEQFF	TGTGCCAGTACCGGACTAGCGGGAGCCAATGAGCAGTTCTTC
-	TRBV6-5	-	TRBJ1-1	CASTYSLSGNTEAFF	TGTGCCAGCACTTATTCTTTGTCCGGGAACACTGAAGCTTTCTTT
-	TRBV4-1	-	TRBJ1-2	CASSHETVNYGYTF	TGCGCCAGCAGCCACGAAACAGTGAACTATGGCTACACCTTC
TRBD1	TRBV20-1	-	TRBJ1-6	CSARRQGRNSPLHF	TGCAGTGCTCGCCGACAGGGAAGAAATTCACCCCTCCACTTT
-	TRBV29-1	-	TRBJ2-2	CSVPGRWTGELFF	TGCAGCGTGCCTGGCAGATGGACCGGGGAGCTGTTTTTT
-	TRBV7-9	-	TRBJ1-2	CASSLDQAPSYTF	TGTGCCAGCAGCTTAGACCAGGCACCAAGCTACACCTTC
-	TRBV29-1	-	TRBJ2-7	CSGVGAAYNEQYF	TGCAGCGGGGTCGGAGCGGCCTACAATGAGCAGTACTTC
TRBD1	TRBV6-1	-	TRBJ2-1	CASSRQGRTSNEQFF	TGTGCCAGCAGCCGACAGGGAAGGACCTCCAATGAGCAGTTCTTC
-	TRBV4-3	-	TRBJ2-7	CASSQVPKSYEQYF	TGCGCCAGCAGCCAAGTCCCGAAGTCCTACGAGCAGTACTTC
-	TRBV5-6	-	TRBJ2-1	CASSLGRRASYNEQFF	TGTGCCAGCAGCTTGGGGCGGCGGGCCTCCTACAATGAGCAGTTCTTC
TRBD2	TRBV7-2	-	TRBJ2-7	CASSPHGAGAYEQYF	TGTGCCAGCAGCCCACATGGAGCGGGAGCATACGAGCAGTACTTC